Listed below are T cell receptor beta chains from one sample, sequenced in a study of Ad26.COV2.S vaccination and SARS-CoV-2 variants. Libraries were prepared by immunoSEQ multiplex PCR; TCRdb keeps only in-frame clonotypes and omits some of them. The sample has hundreds of thousands of clones; about four fifths are singletons. This specimen was peripheral blood, taken in a trial of Ad26.COV2.S vaccine versus placebo. These receptors all come from a person between 18 and 60 years old who received the Ad26.COV2.S COVID-19 vaccine or a placebo. Both conserved end residues are part of each CDR3. D genes are given only for firm matches. The listing skips clone size in some rows; elsewhere it reads once, few, many or a size class.

.,TRBV19,.,TRBJ1-1,13,CASSIGWNTEAFF,TGTGCCAGTAGTATTGGGTGGAACACTGAAGCTTTCTTT
TRBD2,TRBV6-2/TRBV6-3,.,TRBJ2-2,16,CASSYSSGVNTGELFF,TGTGCCAGCAGTTACTCTAGCGGGGTGAACACCGGGGAGCTGTTTTTT
.,TRBV10-3,.,TRBJ2-7,14,CAISESKVIGEQYF,TGTGCCATCAGTGAGTCGAAGGTCATCGGCGAGCAGTACTTC
.,TRBV7-2,.,TRBJ1-1,14,CASSLVSGNTEAFF,TGTGCCAGCAGCTTAGTAAGCGGGAACACTGAAGCTTTCTTT
TRBD2,TRBV5-1,.,TRBJ2-1,16,CASSLPGLAGLNEQFF,TGCGCCAGCAGCTTACCGGGACTAGCGGGGCTCAATGAGCAGTTCTTC
.,TRBV7-3,.,TRBJ2-7,13,CASSSMAFGEQYF,TGTGCCAGCAGCTCGATGGCGTTCGGCGAGCAGTACTTC
.,TRBV21-1,.,TRBJ2-7,15,CASSPPGTEPYEQYF,TGTGCCAGCAGCCCCCCCGGGACAGAACCCTACGAGCAGTACTTC
.,TRBV18,.,TRBJ2-1,15,CASSPLGGSYNEQFF,TGTGCCAGCTCACCACTCGGGGGTTCCTACAATGAGCAGTTCTTC
TRBD1,TRBV19,.,TRBJ2-5,15,CASSSQGATQETQYF,TGTGCCAGTAGTAGCCAGGGGGCGACCCAAGAGACCCAGTACTTC
.,TRBV7-9,.,TRBJ1-2,12,CASRDSGDGYTF,TGTGCCAGCAGGGACTCAGGGGATGGCTACACCTTC
TRBD2,TRBV4-1,.,TRBJ2-5,19,CASSRLAPGLAGAGETQYF,TGCGCCAGCAGCCGACTAGCCCCGGGACTAGCGGGAGCGGGGGAGACCCAGTACTTC
TRBD2,TRBV7-2,.,TRBJ2-1,16,CASSLALAGVYNEQFF,TGTGCCAGCAGCTTAGCCCTAGCGGGGGTCTACAATGAGCAGTTCTTC
.,TRBV5-1,.,TRBJ2-3,13,CASSTLQGDTQYF,TGCGCCAGCAGCACCCTCCAGGGAGATACGCAGTATTTT
.,TRBV5-8,.,TRBJ1-5,16,CALCRVGVVPYQPQHF,TGTGCCTTGTGCAGGGTGGGGGTGGTTCCGTATCAGCCCCAGCATTTT
TRBD1,TRBV6-5,.,TRBJ1-1,15,CASRPSTGVQGEAFF,TGTGCCAGCAGACCTTCGACAGGGGTACAAGGGGAAGCTTTCTTT
.,TRBV5-5,.,TRBJ1-2,12,CASSDVNYGYTF,TGTGCCAGCAGCGACGTCAACTATGGCTACACCTTC
.,TRBV5-1,once,TRBJ1-1,12,CASSLMRGEAFF,TGCGCCAGCAGCTTGATGAGGGGTGAAGCTTTCTTT
TRBD1,TRBV24-1,.,TRBJ1-3,15,CATSEGQRLGNTIYF,TGTGCCACCAGTGAGGGACAGAGGCTCGGAAACACCATATATTTT
.,TRBV5-4,.,TRBJ2-1,12,CASSGGGDEQFF,TGTGCCAGCAGCGGGGGGGGCGATGAGCAGTTCTTC
.,TRBV6-5,.,TRBJ2-3,15,CASTRDTIYTDTQYF,TGTGCCAGCACCCGTGACACTATCTACACAGATACGCAGTATTTT
TRBD2,TRBV27,.,TRBJ2-3,15,CASRRGRGGIDTQYF,TGTGCCAGCAGAAGGGGTCGCGGGGGTATAGATACGCAGTATTTT
TRBD2,TRBV5-1,.,TRBJ2-3,15,CASLPSSGGMDTQYF,TGCGCCAGCCTTCCCTCTAGCGGGGGAATGGATACGCAGTATTTT
.,TRBV10-3,once,TRBJ2-3,16,CAISGDSPWPTDTQYF,TGTGCCATCAGTGGGGACTCCCCGTGGCCCACAGATACGCAGTATTTT
.,TRBV7-3,.,TRBJ2-3,16,CASSSNSGASTDTQYF,TGTGCCAGCAGCTCAAACTCGGGAGCTAGCACAGATACGCAGTATTTT
TRBD1,TRBV14,.,TRBJ1-3,16,CASSRPRQGWGNTIYF,TGTGCCAGCAGCCGACCCAGACAGGGGTGGGGAAACACCATATATTTT
.,TRBV14,.,TRBJ2-3,12,CASSSSADTQYF,TGTGCCAGCAGCTCTAGCGCTGATACGCAGTATTTT
.,TRBV13,.,TRBJ1-3,11,CASSLGATIYF,TGTGCCAGCAGCTTAGGGGCCACCATATATTTT
TRBD2,TRBV9,.,TRBJ2-3,20,CASSVGGGLSGAYSTDTQYF,TGTGCCAGCAGCGTAGGTGGAGGACTCAGCGGGGCCTATAGCACAGATACGCAGTATTTT
.,TRBV19,.,TRBJ1-2,12,CASSQGYYGYTF,TGTGCCAGTAGTCAGGGGTACTATGGCTACACCTTC
TRBD2,TRBV9,few,TRBJ2-7,17,CASSVGDGLAALYEQYF,TGTGCCAGCAGCGTAGGCGATGGGCTAGCGGCTCTCTACGAGCAGTACTTC
TRBD1,TRBV2,.,TRBJ1-4,12,CASSSGQEKLFF,TGTGCCAGCAGTTCGGGACAGGAAAAACTGTTTTTT
TRBD1,TRBV6-5,.,TRBJ1-6,15,CASSPITGASSPLHF,TGTGCCAGCAGCCCCATAACAGGGGCCAGTTCACCCCTCCACTTT
.,TRBV29-1,.,TRBJ1-2,11,CSGGHTGGYTF,TGCAGCGGCGGACATACTGGCGGCTACACCTTC
TRBD1,TRBV9,.,TRBJ1-2,18,CASSVDPHHRDRVYGYTF,TGTGCCAGCAGCGTAGATCCCCACCACCGGGACAGGGTTTATGGCTACACCTTC
TRBD2,TRBV11-2,.,TRBJ2-5,14,CASRGLAGLETQYF,TGTGCCAGCAGGGGGCTAGCGGGACTGGAGACCCAGTACTTC
.,TRBV11-2,.,TRBJ2-2,16,CASSAIGPARTGELFF,TGTGCCAGCAGTGCAATTGGGCCAGCCCGCACCGGGGAGCTGTTTTTT
.,TRBV7-2,.,TRBJ1-6,14,CASSLPGNNSPLHF,TGTGCCAGCAGCTTACCGGGCAATAATTCACCCCTCCACTTT
.,TRBV5-1,.,TRBJ2-3,15,CASTPGTPRTDTQYF,TGCGCCAGCACCCCCGGAACTCCGCGCACAGATACGCAGTATTTT
.,TRBV5-5,once,TRBJ1-5,19,CASTKYGGQGYVGDQPQHF,TGTGCTAGCACTAAATATGGGGGACAAGGCTACGTTGGCGATCAGCCCCAGCATTTT
.,TRBV5-1,.,TRBJ2-6,15,CASSSVEHGANVLTF,TGCGCCAGCAGCTCGGTGGAACATGGGGCCAACGTCCTGACTTTC
.,TRBV4-3,.,TRBJ1-5,12,CASSQAGGPQHF,TGCGCCAGCAGCCAAGCTGGGGGGCCCCAGCATTTT
.,TRBV7-2,.,TRBJ2-5,13,CASSLQLGETQYF,TGTGCCAGCAGCTTACAATTGGGGGAGACCCAGTACTTC
TRBD1,TRBV15,.,TRBJ1-1,14,CATSPQTGEGAAFF,TGTGCCACCAGCCCCCAAACGGGAGAGGGGGCAGCTTTCTTT
.,TRBV10-3,once,TRBJ2-1,11,CAISDYNEQFF,TGTGCCATCAGCGACTACAATGAGCAGTTCTTC
TRBD1,TRBV5-1,.,TRBJ1-2,17,CASSHLTGGPTNYGYTF,TGCGCCAGCAGCCACCTGACAGGGGGCCCTACCAACTATGGCTACACCTTC
TRBD2,TRBV3-1/TRBV3-2,.,TRBJ2-1,14,CASSRTTSGYEQFF,TGTGCCAGCAGCCGGACTACTAGCGGGTATGAGCAGTTCTTC
.,TRBV5-1,.,TRBJ2-5,15,CASSLDWGNEETQYF,TGCGCCAGCAGCTTAGATTGGGGGAACGAAGAGACCCAGTACTTC
.,TRBV7-8,.,TRBJ2-5,13,CASSLPGVETQYF,TGTGCCAGCAGCTTACCAGGGGTTGAGACCCAGTACTTC
.,TRBV19,.,TRBJ1-2,13,CASSIDRTYGYTF,TGTGCCAGTAGTATAGACAGGACCTATGGCTACACCTTC
.,TRBV6-5,.,TRBJ2-7,13,CASSYSYGYEQYF,TGTGCCAGCAGTTACTCGTACGGCTACGAGCAGTACTTC
.,TRBV11-3,.,TRBJ1-1,13,CASSLGRNTEAFF,TGTGCCAGCAGCTTAGGGAGAAACACTGAAGCTTTCTTT